This TCR beta chain was documented in a study of graft-versus-host responses after intestinal transplantation. Study information: Recipients obtained multivisceral, liver-intestinal, or isolated intestinal transplants. Anti-thymocyte globulin served as induction for all recipients, who then took tacrolimus and steroids for about 3 years.

Assay: immunoSEQ multiplex PCR; the TCRdb copy retains only in-frame clones and omits some. The sample contains under 20,000 clones, roughly a third of which appear only once. The germline CDR1 and CDR2 sequences are SGHNT and YYREEE (reference sequence). This CDR3 has 13 residues. Trimming took 0 bases from V and 1 from J, leaving 4 bases between them. This clone showed up just once. CFSE-low proliferating responders, CD3+CD4+ and CD3+CD8+, were sorted post-reaction. The starting material was alloreactive CD4+ T cells from a mixed lymphocyte reaction culture, obtained before transplantation. Documented subset: CFSE-low proliferating T cells sorted from approximately six-day pre-transplant mixed lymphocyte reaction (GvH or HvG direction). V usage is TRBV5-4 and J usage is TRBJ2-5; D unclear. This TCR came from a human patient who was an organ donor for intestinal transplantation. CDR3 coding DNA: TGTGCCAGCAGCTTGGCTAGCCAAGAGACCCAGTACTTC. Residues: CASSLASQETQYF.